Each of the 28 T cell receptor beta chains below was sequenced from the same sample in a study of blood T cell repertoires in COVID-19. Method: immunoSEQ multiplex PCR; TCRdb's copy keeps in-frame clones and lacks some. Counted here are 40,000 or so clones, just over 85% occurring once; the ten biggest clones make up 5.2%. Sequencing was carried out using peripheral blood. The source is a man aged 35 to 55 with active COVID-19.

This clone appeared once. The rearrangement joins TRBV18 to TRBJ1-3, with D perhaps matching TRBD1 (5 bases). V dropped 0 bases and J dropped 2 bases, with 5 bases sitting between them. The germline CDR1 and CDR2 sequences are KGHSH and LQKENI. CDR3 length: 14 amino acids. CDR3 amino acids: CASSPPGAGNTIYF. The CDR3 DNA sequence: TGTGCCAGCTCACCACCAGGGGCTGGAAACACCATATATTTT.

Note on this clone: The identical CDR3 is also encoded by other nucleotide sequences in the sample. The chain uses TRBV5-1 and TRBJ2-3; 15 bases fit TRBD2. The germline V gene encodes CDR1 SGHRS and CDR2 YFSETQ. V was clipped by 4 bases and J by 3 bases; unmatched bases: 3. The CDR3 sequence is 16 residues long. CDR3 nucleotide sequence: TGCGCCAGCAGCCTAGGGACTAGCGGGAGGACAGATACGCAGTATTTT. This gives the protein CASSLGTSGRTDTQYF. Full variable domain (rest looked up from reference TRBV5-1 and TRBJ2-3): KAGVTQTPRYLIKTRGQQVTLSCSPISGHRSVSWYQQTPGQGLQFLFEYFSETQRNKGNFPGRFSGRQFSNSRSEMNVSTLELGDSALYLCASSLGTSGRTDTQYFGPGTRLTVL.

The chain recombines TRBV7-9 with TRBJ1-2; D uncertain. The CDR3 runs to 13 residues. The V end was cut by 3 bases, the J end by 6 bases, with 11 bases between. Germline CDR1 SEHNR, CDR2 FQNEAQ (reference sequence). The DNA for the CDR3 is TGTGCCAGCAGCTTTGGGGTGGAGGATGGCTACACCTTC. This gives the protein CASSFGVEDGYTF.

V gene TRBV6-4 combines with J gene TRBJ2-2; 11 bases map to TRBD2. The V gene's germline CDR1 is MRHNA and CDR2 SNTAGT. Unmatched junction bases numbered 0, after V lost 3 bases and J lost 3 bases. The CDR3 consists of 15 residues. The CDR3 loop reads CASSELAGDTGELFF. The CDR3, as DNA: TGTGCCAGCAGTGAACTAGCGGGAGACACCGGGGAGCTGTTTTTT.

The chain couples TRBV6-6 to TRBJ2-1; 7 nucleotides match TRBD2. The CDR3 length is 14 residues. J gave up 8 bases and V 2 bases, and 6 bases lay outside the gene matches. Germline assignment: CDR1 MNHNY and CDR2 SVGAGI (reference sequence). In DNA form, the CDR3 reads TGTGCCAGCAGTTACGGACTAGGTCGCGATGAGCAGTTCTTC. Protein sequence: CASSYGLGRDEQFF.

The CDR3, as DNA: TGTGCCAGCAGTCGCGTTGCAGGGACTAGTGGGGAGCAGTACTTC. Protein product: CASSRVAGTSGEQYF. This chain joins TRBV27 and TRBJ2-7, with TRBD2 identical over 8 bases. There are 15 residues in the CDR3. Germline V CDR1 and CDR2: MNHEY, SMNVEV (reference sequence). V lost 5 bases, J lost 7 bases, and 13 bases stayed unmatched.

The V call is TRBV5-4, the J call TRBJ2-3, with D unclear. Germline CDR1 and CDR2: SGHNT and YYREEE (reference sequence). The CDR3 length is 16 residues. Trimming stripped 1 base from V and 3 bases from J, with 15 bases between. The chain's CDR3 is CASSLSGLLGTDTQYF. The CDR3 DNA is TGTGCCAGCAGCTTGTCCGGTCTCCTAGGTACAGATACGCAGTATTTT.

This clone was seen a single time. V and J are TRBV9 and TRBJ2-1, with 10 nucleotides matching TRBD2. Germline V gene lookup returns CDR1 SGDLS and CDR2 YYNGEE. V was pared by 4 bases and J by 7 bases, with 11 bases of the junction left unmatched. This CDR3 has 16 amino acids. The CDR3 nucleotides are TGTGCCAGCAGCTCATTCAGCGGGAGGGCCTCTAATGAGCAGTTCTTC. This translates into CASSSFSGRASNEQFF.

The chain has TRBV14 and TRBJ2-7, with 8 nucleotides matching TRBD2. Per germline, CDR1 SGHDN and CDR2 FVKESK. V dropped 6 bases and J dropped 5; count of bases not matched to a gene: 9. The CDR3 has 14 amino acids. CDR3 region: CASSPSGRTNEQYF. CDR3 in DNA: TGTGCCAGCAGTCCCAGCGGGAGAACTAACGAGCAGTACTTC.

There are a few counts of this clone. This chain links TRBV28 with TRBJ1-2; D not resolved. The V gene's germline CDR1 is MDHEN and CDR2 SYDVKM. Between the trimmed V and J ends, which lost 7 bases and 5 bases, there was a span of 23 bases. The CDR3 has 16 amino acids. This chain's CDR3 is CASTPIGVPSLYGYTF. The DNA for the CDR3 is TGTGCCAGCACCCCAATCGGGGTCCCAAGTTTGTATGGCTACACCTTC.

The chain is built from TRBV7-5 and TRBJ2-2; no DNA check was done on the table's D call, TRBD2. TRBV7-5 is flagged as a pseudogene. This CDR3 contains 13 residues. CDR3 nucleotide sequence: TGTGTCAGAAGCTTAATACGGACCGGGGAGCTGTTTTTT. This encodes CVRSLIRTGELFF.

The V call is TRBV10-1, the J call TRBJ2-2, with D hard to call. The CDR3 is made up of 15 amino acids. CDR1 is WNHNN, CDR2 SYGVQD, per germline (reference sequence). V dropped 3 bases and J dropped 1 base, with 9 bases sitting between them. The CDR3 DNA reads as TGCGCCAGCAGTGATCCTAGGCAGAACACCGGGGAGCTGTTTTTT. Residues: CASSDPRQNTGELFF.

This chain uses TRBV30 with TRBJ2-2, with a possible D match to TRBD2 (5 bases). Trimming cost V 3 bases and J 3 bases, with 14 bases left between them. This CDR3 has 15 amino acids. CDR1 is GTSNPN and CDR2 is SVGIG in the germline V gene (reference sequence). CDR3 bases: TGTGCCTGGAGAGGAGCGGAGTCGGACACCGGGGAGCTGTTTTTT. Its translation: CAWRGAESDTGELFF.

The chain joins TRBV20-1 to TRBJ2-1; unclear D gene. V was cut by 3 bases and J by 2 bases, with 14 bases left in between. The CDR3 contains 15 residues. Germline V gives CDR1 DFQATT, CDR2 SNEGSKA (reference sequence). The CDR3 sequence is CSASSRHTTYNEQFF. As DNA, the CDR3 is TGCAGTGCTAGTAGTCGACATACAACCTACAATGAGCAGTTCTTC.

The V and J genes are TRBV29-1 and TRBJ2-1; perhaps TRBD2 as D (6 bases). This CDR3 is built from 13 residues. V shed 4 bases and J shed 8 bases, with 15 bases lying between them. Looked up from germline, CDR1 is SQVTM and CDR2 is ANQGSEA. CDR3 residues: CSVAGSTGHEQFF. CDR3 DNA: TGCAGCGTTGCCGGGAGCACCGGCCATGAGCAGTTCTTC.

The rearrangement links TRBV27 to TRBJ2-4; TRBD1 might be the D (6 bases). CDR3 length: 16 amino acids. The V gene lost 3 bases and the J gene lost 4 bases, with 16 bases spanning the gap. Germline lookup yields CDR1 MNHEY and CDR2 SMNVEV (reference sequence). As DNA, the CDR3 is TGTGCCAGCAGTTTGATCTCCGGGACATCGAAAAACATTCAGTACTTC. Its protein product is CASSLISGTSKNIQYF.

As DNA, the CDR3 is TGCGCCAGCAGTGACGGACAGGGTCAAGGGGACTATGGCTACACCTTC. Its translation is CASSDGQGQGDYGYTF. This rearrangement joins TRBV10-2 to TRBJ1-2, with 8 positions matching TRBD1. The CDR3 loop spans 16 amino acids. The V and J ends lost 3 bases and 3 bases, in that order; junction bases with no gene match: 9. CDR1 and CDR2 from the germline V gene are WSHSY and SAAADI.

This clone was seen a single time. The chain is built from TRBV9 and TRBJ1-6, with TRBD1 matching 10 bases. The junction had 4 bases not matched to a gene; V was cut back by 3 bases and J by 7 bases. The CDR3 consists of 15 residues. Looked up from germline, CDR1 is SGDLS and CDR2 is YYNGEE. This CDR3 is CASSDRDRGNSPLHF. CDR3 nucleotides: TGTGCCAGCAGCGACCGGGACAGGGGAAATTCACCCCTCCACTTT.

The CDR3, as DNA: TGTGCCAGCAGTGTTAGTGCAACTAATGAAAAACTGTTTTTT. Encoded protein: CASSVSATNEKLFF. The V and J genes are TRBV27 and TRBJ1-4; D remains ambiguous. This CDR3 has 14 residues. Germline V lookup: CDR1 MNHEY, CDR2 SMNVEV (reference sequence). Trimming took off 5 bases at V and 0 bases at J, with 7 bases between the two ends.

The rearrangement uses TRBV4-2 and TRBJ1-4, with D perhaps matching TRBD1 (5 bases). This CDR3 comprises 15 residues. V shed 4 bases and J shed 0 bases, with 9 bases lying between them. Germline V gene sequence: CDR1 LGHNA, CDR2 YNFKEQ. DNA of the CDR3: TGTGCCAGCAGCCTTGGGGCATCAACTAATGAAAAACTGTTTTTT. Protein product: CASSLGASTNEKLFF.

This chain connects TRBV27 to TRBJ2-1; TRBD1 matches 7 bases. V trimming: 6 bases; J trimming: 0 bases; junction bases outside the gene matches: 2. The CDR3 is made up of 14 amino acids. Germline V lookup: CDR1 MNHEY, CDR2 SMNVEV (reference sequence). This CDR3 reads CASRGTASYNEQFF. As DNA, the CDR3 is TGTGCCAGCAGAGGGACAGCCTCCTACAATGAGCAGTTCTTC.

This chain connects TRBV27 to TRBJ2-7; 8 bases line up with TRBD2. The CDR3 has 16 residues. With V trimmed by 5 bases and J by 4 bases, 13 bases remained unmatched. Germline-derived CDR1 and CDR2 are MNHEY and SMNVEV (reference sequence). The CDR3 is CASSPSLSGGLYEQYF. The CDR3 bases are TGTGCCAGCAGTCCCTCCTTATCGGGAGGGCTTTACGAGCAGTACTTC.

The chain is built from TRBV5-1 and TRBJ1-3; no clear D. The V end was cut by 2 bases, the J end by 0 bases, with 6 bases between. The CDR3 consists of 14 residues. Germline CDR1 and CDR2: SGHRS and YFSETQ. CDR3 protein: CASSLEPSGNTIYF. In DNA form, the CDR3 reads TGCGCCAGCAGCTTAGAGCCCTCTGGAAACACCATATATTTT. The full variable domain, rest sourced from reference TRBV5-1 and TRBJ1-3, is KAGVTQTPRYLIKTRGQQVTLSCSPISGHRSVSWYQQTPGQGLQFLFEYFSETQRNKGNFPGRFSGRQFSNSRSEMNVSTLELGDSALYLCASSLEPSGNTIYFGEGSWLTVV.

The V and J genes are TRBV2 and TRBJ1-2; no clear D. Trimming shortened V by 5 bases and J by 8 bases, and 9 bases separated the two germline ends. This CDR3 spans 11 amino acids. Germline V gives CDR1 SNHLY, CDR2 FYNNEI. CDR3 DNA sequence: TGTGCCAGCAGTTATGAGAGCGGCTACACCTTC. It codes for CASSYESGYTF.

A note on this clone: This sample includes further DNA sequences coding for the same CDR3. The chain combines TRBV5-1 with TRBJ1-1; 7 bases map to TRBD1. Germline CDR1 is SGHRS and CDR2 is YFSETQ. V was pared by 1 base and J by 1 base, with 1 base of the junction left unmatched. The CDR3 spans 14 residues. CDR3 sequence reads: CASSLRQGNTEAFF. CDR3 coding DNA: TGCGCCAGCAGCTTGCGACAGGGGAACACTGAAGCTTTCTTT.

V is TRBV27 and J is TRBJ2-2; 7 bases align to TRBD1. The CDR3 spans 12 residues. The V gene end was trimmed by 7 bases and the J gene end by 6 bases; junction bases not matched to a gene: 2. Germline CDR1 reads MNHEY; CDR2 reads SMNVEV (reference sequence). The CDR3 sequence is CASTTGAGELFF. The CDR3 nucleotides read TGTGCCAGCACTACAGGGGCCGGGGAGCTGTTTTTT.

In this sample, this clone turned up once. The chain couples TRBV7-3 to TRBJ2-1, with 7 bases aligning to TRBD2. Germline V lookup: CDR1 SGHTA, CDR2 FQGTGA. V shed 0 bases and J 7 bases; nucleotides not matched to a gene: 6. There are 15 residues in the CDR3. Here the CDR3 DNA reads TGTGCCAGCAGCTTAACGCCGGCGGGAGTTAATGAGCAGTTCTTC. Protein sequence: CASSLTPAGVNEQFF.

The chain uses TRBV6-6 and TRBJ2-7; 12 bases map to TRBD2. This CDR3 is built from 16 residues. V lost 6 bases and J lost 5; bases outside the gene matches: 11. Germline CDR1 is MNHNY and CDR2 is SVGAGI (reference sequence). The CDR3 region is CASRYTTSGRRNEQYF. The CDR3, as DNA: TGTGCCAGCAGATATACCACTAGCGGGAGGAGAAACGAGCAGTACTTC.